A selection of T cell receptor beta chains follows, all from one sample in a study of multiple sclerosis patients with progressive multifocal leukoencephalopathy. The method was immunoSEQ multiplex PCR; TCRdb's version includes in-frame clones alone and lacks a portion of them. This table holds 30,000 or so clones, less than 90% found once. Sequencing used PBMCs, obtained from a patient treated with natalizumab. The receptors originated from a human donor with progressive multifocal leukoencephalopathy. The CDR3 runs from the conserved cysteine through the conserved F or W. The D gene is left open where the match is weak. Size is stated for part of the rows, as once, few or many counts, or as a class when the clone is expanded.

V: TRBV28; D: -; size: -; length: 15; J: TRBJ1-5; DNA: TGTGCCAGCAGTACGGACCTACTTGGTATTCAGCCCCAGCATTTT; CDR3: CASSTDLLGIQPQHF
V: TRBV18; D: -; size: -; length: 14; J: TRBJ2-2; DNA: TGTGCCAGCTCACCACCTGCGGGGACCGGGGAGCTGTTTTTT; CDR3: CASSPPAGTGELFF
V: TRBV15; D: -; size: -; length: 14; J: TRBJ2-3; DNA: TGTGCCACCAGCAGAGACCACTACACAGATACGCAGTATTTT; CDR3: CATSRDHYTDTQYF
V: TRBV9; D: -; size: -; length: 14; J: TRBJ2-2; DNA: TGTGCCAGCAGCGTAGAGGGCGGGTCCGGGGAGCTGTTTTTT; CDR3: CASSVEGGSGELFF
V: TRBV5-1; D: -; size: -; length: 17; J: TRBJ2-7; DNA: TGCGCCAGCAGCTTGGCCAAAATGAGTAGGGGGTCCCACGAGCAGTACTTC; CDR3: CASSLAKMSRGSHEQYF
V: TRBV5-6; D: -; size: once; length: 14; J: TRBJ1-2; DNA: TGTGCCAGCAGCTTGGACGCCAGCGCGGGAGGCTACACCTTC; CDR3: CASSLDASAGGYTF
V: TRBV5-1; D: TRBD1; size: few; length: 18; J: TRBJ1-3; DNA: TGCGCCAGCAGCTTAAGGGGTGAGGTCAGGGGGCCTGGAAACACCATATATTTT; CDR3: CASSLRGEVRGPGNTIYF
V: TRBV15; D: -; size: -; length: 15; J: TRBJ1-3; DNA: TGTGCCACCAGCAGAGATTTGACCTCTGGAAACACCATATATTTT; CDR3: CATSRDLTSGNTIYF
V: TRBV2; D: -; size: -; length: 14; J: TRBJ1-5; DNA: TGTGCCAGCAGTGAAAACAGCCCCAATCAGCCCCAGCATTTT; CDR3: CASSENSPNQPQHF
V: TRBV5-6; D: -; size: -; length: 13; J: TRBJ2-7; DNA: TGTGCCAGCCAGCCGAGACAGTGGACCGAGCAGTACTTC; CDR3: CASQPRQWTEQYF
V: TRBV7-3; D: -; size: -; length: 13; J: TRBJ2-1; DNA: TGTGCCAGCAGCTTACGGGCGGACCTTGAGCAGTTCTTC; CDR3: CASSLRADLEQFF
V: TRBV27; D: -; size: -; length: 14; J: TRBJ1-2; DNA: TGTGCCAGCAGTTGGTCTGGACAGTTCTATGGCTACACCTTC; CDR3: CASSWSGQFYGYTF
V: TRBV19; D: -; size: -; length: 14; J: TRBJ2-7; DNA: TGTGCCAGTAGTCTCGGACACGTCTCCTACGAGCAGTACTTC; CDR3: CASSLGHVSYEQYF
V: TRBV19; D: TRBD2; size: -; length: 17; J: TRBJ2-1; DNA: TGTGCCAGTAGTATCCCCAGCGGACTAGCGGGAGGACGGGAGCAGTTCTTC; CDR3: CASSIPSGLAGGREQFF
V: TRBV4-2; D: -; size: -; length: 13; J: TRBJ2-7; DNA: TGTGCCAGCAGCCGCTCCCCTCTCTACGAGCGGTACTTC; CDR3: CASSRSPLYERYF
V: TRBV11-2; D: -; size: -; length: 12; J: TRBJ2-7; DNA: TGTGCCAGCAGCCCGGGGGTCAACGAGCAGTACTTC; CDR3: CASSPGVNEQYF
V: TRBV5-6; D: -; size: -; length: 13; J: TRBJ2-1; DNA: TGTGCCAGCAGCTTGGCCCCGGGGAATGAGCAGTTCTTC; CDR3: CASSLAPGNEQFF
V: TRBV30; D: -; size: -; length: 12; J: TRBJ1-5; DNA: TGTGCCTGGAGTCCCCCTCGCCAGCCCCAGCATTTT; CDR3: CAWSPPRQPQHF
V: TRBV6-4; D: TRBD2; size: once; length: 15; J: TRBJ2-1; DNA: TGTGCCAGCAGTGAGGGGCTAGCGGGAGTGGAGGAGCAGTTCTTC; CDR3: CASSEGLAGVEEQFF
V: TRBV18; D: -; size: -; length: 12; J: TRBJ1-1; DNA: TGTGCCAGCTCACCACTAGGCCCTGAAGCTTTCTTT; CDR3: CASSPLGPEAFF
V: TRBV10-3; D: -; size: few; length: 13; J: TRBJ1-1; DNA: TGTGCCACCGCCGACAGCCGAACGGCTGAAGCTTTCTTT; CDR3: CATADSRTAEAFF
V: TRBV2; D: -; size: -; length: 14; J: TRBJ2-1; DNA: TGTGCCAGCAGTGAGACGGGTCAGCACAATGAGCAGTTCTTC; CDR3: CASSETGQHNEQFF
V: TRBV6-1; D: -; size: -; length: 13; J: TRBJ1-2; DNA: TGTGCCAGCAGTGAATGGGGAGGATATGGCTACACCTTC; CDR3: CASSEWGGYGYTF
V: TRBV6-1; D: -; size: -; length: 15; J: TRBJ2-7; DNA: TGTGCCAGCAGCATCGGGGGGCAGCCTTCCTACGAGCAGTACTTC; CDR3: CASSIGGQPSYEQYF
V: TRBV5-1; D: -; size: -; length: 15; J: TRBJ2-5; DNA: TGCGCCAGCAGCTTGGCCTGGGGCGTAGGGGAGACCCAGTACTTC; CDR3: CASSLAWGVGETQYF
V: TRBV27; D: -; size: -; length: 10; J: TRBJ2-2; DNA: TGTGCCGCTAACGGCGGGGAGCTGTTTTTT; CDR3: CAANGGELFF
V: TRBV7-9; D: -; size: -; length: 15; J: TRBJ1-1; DNA: TGTGCCAGCAGCTTTGGGACGGCCTTGAACACTGAAGCTTTCTTT; CDR3: CASSFGTALNTEAFF
V: TRBV2; D: TRBD2; size: -; length: 15; J: TRBJ2-3; DNA: TGTGCCAACAGTCGACCTTTAGCGGGAGCAGATACGCAGTATTTT; CDR3: CANSRPLAGADTQYF
V: TRBV7-8; D: -; size: once; length: 12; J: TRBJ2-7; DNA: TGTGCCAGCAGCTTAGCTAGGCGCGAGCAGTACTTC; CDR3: CASSLARREQYF
V: TRBV5-4; D: -; size: -; length: 14; J: TRBJ2-3; DNA: TGTGCCACCTTGGCGAAAGGGAGCACAGATACGCAGTATTTT; CDR3: CATLAKGSTDTQYF
V: TRBV30; D: -; size: -; length: 12; J: TRBJ2-5; DNA: TGTGCCTGGAGACAGGACGGGAGTGCCCAGTACTTC; CDR3: CAWRQDGSAQYF
V: TRBV6-1; D: TRBD1; size: few; length: 15; J: TRBJ2-7; DNA: TGTGCCAGCAGTGAATCGGGGACAGGGGGCTACGAGCAGTACTTC; CDR3: CASSESGTGGYEQYF
V: TRBV7-2; D: -; size: -; length: 16; J: TRBJ2-1; DNA: TGTGCCAGCAGCTTAGAAAGTATGGCAGGCCGGGGTGAGCAGTTCTTC; CDR3: CASSLESMAGRGEQFF
V: TRBV5-1; D: -; size: -; length: 15; J: TRBJ2-1; DNA: TGCGCCAGCAGCTTGGGGCGGTCCGGTTACAACGAGCAGTTCTTC; CDR3: CASSLGRSGYNEQFF
V: TRBV7-3; D: TRBD2; size: once; length: 15; J: TRBJ2-2; DNA: TGTGCCAGCAGCTTAACCTCTAGCGGGAGCGGGGAGCTGTTTTTT; CDR3: CASSLTSSGSGELFF
V: TRBV7-2; D: TRBD1; size: -; length: 11; J: TRBJ2-1; DNA: TGTGCCAGCAGCTTAGTGGCAGGGGGTGTCTTC; CDR3: CASSLVAGGVF
V: TRBV5-1; D: -; size: -; length: 13; J: TRBJ1-5; DNA: TGCGCCAGCAGCTCCGGTCTCAATCAGCCCCAGCATTTT; CDR3: CASSSGLNQPQHF
V: TRBV7-9; D: -; size: -; length: 11; J: TRBJ2-1; DNA: TGTGCCAGCAGCATGAACAATGAGCAGTTCTTC; CDR3: CASSMNNEQFF
V: TRBV7-9; D: -; size: -; length: 13; J: TRBJ1-1; DNA: TGTGCCAGCAGCCCAGACGGACGGAGAAAAGCTTTCTTT; CDR3: CASSPDGRRKAFF
V: TRBV25-1; D: -; size: -; length: 13; J: TRBJ1-2; DNA: TGTGCCAGCAGTTTGTACGTAAACTATGGCTACACCTTC; CDR3: CASSLYVNYGYTF
V: TRBV25-1; D: TRBD1; size: -; length: 14; J: TRBJ1-1; DNA: TGTGCCAGCAGTGACTCGGACAGGTACACTGAAGCTTTCTTT; CDR3: CASSDSDRYTEAFF
V: TRBV6-6; D: -; size: -; length: 15; J: TRBJ1-3; DNA: TGTGCCAGCAGTCCGGGACACCGCTCTGGAAACACCATATATTTT; CDR3: CASSPGHRSGNTIYF
V: TRBV2; D: TRBD1; size: -; length: 15; J: TRBJ2-1; DNA: TGTGCCAGCAGTGAAGCGAACAGGGGAAGGGATGAGCAGTTCTTC; CDR3: CASSEANRGRDEQFF
V: TRBV9; D: TRBD2; size: -; length: 15; J: TRBJ2-1; DNA: TGTGCCAGCAGCCCTAGACTAGCGGGCTACAATGAGCAGTTCTTC; CDR3: CASSPRLAGYNEQFF
V: TRBV29-1; D: -; size: -; length: 15; J: TRBJ2-1; DNA: TGCAGCGTTGAGGGACTGACTAGGAGAAGGAATGAGCAGTTCTTC; CDR3: CSVEGLTRRRNEQFF
V: TRBV7-8; D: -; size: few; length: 13; J: TRBJ1-5; DNA: TGTGCCAGCAGCTTAGGGAACAATCAGCCCCAGCATTTT; CDR3: CASSLGNNQPQHF
V: TRBV27; D: -; size: once; length: 15; J: TRBJ2-7; DNA: TGCGCCAGCAGTCCCGGCGGTACGGGCTCGTGGGAGCAGTACTTC; CDR3: CASSPGGTGSWEQYF
V: TRBV27; D: TRBD1; size: -; length: 15; J: TRBJ2-3; DNA: TGTGCCAGCAGTTTCGGACAGGCGATTTTAGATACGCAGTATTTT; CDR3: CASSFGQAILDTQYF
V: TRBV11-3; D: -; size: -; length: 15; J: TRBJ2-1; DNA: TGTGCCAGCAGCTTAGATATAGGCCCCCTATCTGAGCAGTTCTTC; CDR3: CASSLDIGPLSEQFF
V: TRBV7-2; D: TRBD1; size: -; length: 16; J: TRBJ2-2; DNA: TGTGCCAGCAGCTCGTACGGGACAGGGCAACACGGGGAGCTGTTTTTT; CDR3: CASSSYGTGQHGELFF
V: TRBV9; D: -; size: -; length: 16; J: TRBJ2-3; DNA: TGTGCCAGCAGCGTAGGGGTGTCAGGGATGGAAAATACGCAGTATTTT; CDR3: CASSVGVSGMENTQYF